Below, 25 T cell receptor beta chains from the same sample are listed, as sequenced in a study of T cell clusters in autoimmune cytopenias. One tube held mixed TRB-A and TRB-B primer pools for touch-down PCR. TCRdb re-called the multiplex PCR reads and shows each CDR3 protein once, DNA omitted. The sample is made up of roughly 5,000 distinct CDR3 sequences, and the top ten hold just under 5% of it. Some 38,000 genome equivalents of blood DNA were amplified for TRB. Sequencing was performed on peripheral blood. These receptors were taken from a human donor with an autoimmune cytopenia or autoimmune hepatitis (not recorded which).

This clonotype is classed as medium-sized (0.01 to 0.1%) by frequency. The chain uses TRBV19 and TRBJ2-2; without DNA, the TCRdb call of TRBD2 cannot be checked. CDR1 and CDR2 from the germline V gene are LNHDA and SQIVND (reference sequence). CDR3 length: 14 residues. The chain's CDR3 is CAISGTSNAGELFF. Based on the CDR3 plus reference TRBV19 and TRBJ2-2, the full variable domain is DGGITQSPKYLFRKEGQNVTLSCEQNLNHDAMYWYRQDPGQGLRLIYYSQIVNDFQKGDIAEGYSVSREKKESFPLTVTSAQKNPTAFYLCAISGTSNAGELFFGEGSRLTVL.

This clonotype shows up as medium-sized by frequency. The chain recombines TRBV19 with TRBJ1-2; TCRdb designates TRBD1, a call that cannot be tested without DNA. The CDR3 totals 14 residues. Germline assignment: CDR1 LNHDA and CDR2 SQIVND (reference sequence). The CDR3 sequence: CASSKGQGADGYTF.

This clonotype is deemed medium-sized by its frequency. V gene TRBV29-1 combines with J gene TRBJ2-2; as DNA is missing, the TRBD2 call by TCRdb cannot be tested. The CDR3 runs 13 residues. Germline CDR1 SQVTM, CDR2 ANQGSEA. CDR3 sequence: CSVGGVNTGELFF.

This clonotype is medium-sized by frequency. The V call is TRBV19, the J call TRBJ1-6; TCRdb's D call of TRBD1 is untestable without DNA. The length of the CDR3 is 16 residues. Germline V gene data show CDR1 as LNHDA and CDR2 as SQIVND (reference sequence). The CDR3: CASRGGGQAFGSPLHF.

Frequency places this clonotype as medium-sized (0.01 to 0.1%). The CDR3 here is CASSEDGSSGANVLTF. The chain joins TRBV6-4 to TRBJ2-6. This CDR3 is built from 16 residues. The germline V gene has CDR1 MRHNA and CDR2 SNTAGT.

This clonotype is classed as medium-sized by frequency. The chain has TRBV6-1 and TRBJ1-5; lacking DNA, the TRBD1 call made by TCRdb goes unchecked. The CDR3 runs 16 residues. Germline values: CDR1 MNHNS, CDR2 SASEGT. This CDR3 is CASSLRKGSSNQPQHF.

The V and J genes are TRBV20-1 and TRBJ2-7. Per the germline V gene, CDR1 is DFQATT and CDR2 is SNEGSKA (reference sequence). CDR3 size: 14 residues. CDR3 protein: CSARDTTRTYEQYF.

According to its frequency, this clonotype is medium-sized. The rearrangement joins TRBV19 to TRBJ1-5. The CDR3 extends over 14 amino acids. Per the germline V gene, CDR1 is LNHDA and CDR2 is SQIVND (reference sequence). The CDR3 is CASSPTTWDQPQHF.

Judged by frequency, this clonotype is medium-sized (0.01 to 0.1%). The chain carries TRBV19 and TRBJ2-1; TCRdb calls TRBD1, which cannot be checked without DNA. The CDR3 length is 17 residues. Germline-derived CDR1 and CDR2 are LNHDA and SQIVND (reference sequence). This CDR3 is CASSAKSGGTSYNEQFF.

The chain joins TRBV7-2 to TRBJ2-7; TCRdb picks TRBD1, but there is no DNA to check that call. The germline gives CDR1 SGHTA, CDR2 FQGNSA. The CDR3 length is 18 residues. CDR3 amino acids: CASSSGRQATSFSYEQYF. Complete variable domain (other parts from reference TRBV7-2 and TRBJ2-7): GAGVSQSPSNKVTEKGKDVELRCDPISGHTALYWYRQSLGQGLEFLIYFQGNSAPDKSGLPSDRFSAERTGGSVSTLTIQRTQQEDSAVYLCASSSGRQATSFSYEQYFGPGTRLTVT.

This clonotype shows up as medium-sized by frequency. The rearrangement uses TRBV19 and TRBJ2-7. Germline assignment: CDR1 LNHDA and CDR2 SQIVND (reference sequence). This CDR3 has 11 residues. CDR3 sequence: CASRDTYEQYF.

This clonotype registers medium-sized by frequency. This chain's CDR3 is CASSWTGLPGYTF. The V call is TRBV5-6, the J call TRBJ1-2. The CDR3 consists of 13 residues. Per germline, CDR1 SGHDT and CDR2 YYEEEE.

This clonotype is deemed medium-sized by its frequency. V gene TRBV18 combines with J gene TRBJ2-1; lacking DNA, the TRBD1 call made by TCRdb goes unchecked. The germline V gene encodes CDR1 KGHSH and CDR2 LQKENI. This CDR3 comprises 14 residues. The CDR3 sequence: CASSTSGTDNEQFF.

Measured by frequency, this clonotype is medium-sized. The chain couples TRBV12-3 or TRBV12-4 to TRBJ1-6; there is no DNA to check the TCRdb D call of TRBD1. The CDR3 consists of 15 residues. CDR3: CASSIGTGHNSPLHF.

This chain uses TRBV19 with TRBJ1-2; the D call from TCRdb, TRBD1, cannot be confirmed without DNA. Germline V lookup: CDR1 LNHDA, CDR2 SQIVND (reference sequence). The CDR3 contains 19 residues. CDR3 sequence: CASSITPGGPGTGWYGYTF.

This clonotype is medium-sized by frequency. This sequence joins TRBV5-5 and TRBJ1-4; TCRdb lists TRBD1, though no DNA is available to test this call. Germline CDR1 and CDR2: SGHKS and YYEKEE (reference sequence). This CDR3 has 14 amino acids. CDR3 residues: CASSYDRANEKLFF.

V usage is TRBV20-1 and J usage is TRBJ1-3; checking the TCRdb D call of TRBD1 is not possible without DNA. This CDR3 comprises 14 residues. The germline V gene encodes CDR1 DFQATT and CDR2 SNEGSKA (reference sequence). The CDR3 sequence: CSARGHPAGNTIYF.

The chain links TRBV12-5 to TRBJ1-1; the TCRdb D gene call, TRBD1, has no DNA to confirm it. The CDR3 is 15 amino acids. Germline V gives CDR1 LGHNT, CDR2 FRNRAP. The CDR3 sequence is CASGLVGGSNTEAFF.

The genes are TRBV7-9 and TRBJ2-2. This CDR3 has 11 amino acids. The germline CDR1 and CDR2 sequences are SEHNR and FQNEAQ (reference sequence). CDR3 loop: CASSSTGELFF.

The J gene is TRBJ1-4, the V gene TRBV4-2. The CDR3 totals 15 residues. Germline V gives CDR1 LGHNA, CDR2 YNFKEQ. The CDR3 spells CASSHFEGKIEKLFF.

This clonotype is deemed medium-sized by its frequency. This sequence joins TRBV18 and TRBJ2-7; TCRdb selects TRBD1, and the lack of DNA leaves this call unchecked. Germline V gene data show CDR1 as KGHSH and CDR2 as LQKENI. The CDR3 is 16 amino acids. The CDR3 here is CASSPHEAGQGHEQYF.

The chain has TRBV27 and TRBJ2-1; TCRdb gives TRBD1 as the D gene, but with no DNA this cannot be confirmed. This CDR3 is 16 amino acids long. CDR1 and CDR2 (germline): MNHEY, SMNVEV (reference sequence). CDR3 in amino acids: CASSDPGGGSYNEQFF.

Considering frequency, this clonotype is medium-sized (0.01 to 0.1%). The chain carries TRBV19 and TRBJ2-2. This CDR3 is 14 amino acids long. CDR1 LNHDA and CDR2 SQIVND come from the germline V gene (reference sequence). The CDR3 loop reads CASSIFPNTGELFF.

This clonotype is classed as medium-sized (0.01 to 0.1%) by frequency. The CDR3 spells CASRLLAGGPDTQYF. V is TRBV6-1 and J is TRBJ2-3; no DNA is available, so the TRBD2 call from TCRdb remains unchecked. Germline CDR1 reads MNHNS; CDR2 reads SASEGT. The CDR3 sequence is 15 residues long.

In terms of frequency, this clonotype is medium-sized. The V call is TRBV5-5, the J call TRBJ2-1; checking the TCRdb D call of TRBD2 is not possible without DNA. CDR1 and CDR2 from the germline V gene are SGHKS and YYEKEE (reference sequence). The length of the CDR3 is 15 residues. The CDR3 protein is CASSLSVLVKNEQFF.